This T cell receptor (beta chain) was documented in a study of T cell repertoires in cytomegalovirus infection. Study background: Alongside well-studied HLA-B-restricted CMV epitopes, recently identified HLA-C-restricted CMV epitopes were also used. TCR beta signatures that were public indicated CMV infection and matching HLA type.

TCRdb reprocessed the reads via MiXCR and lists one record per CDR3 protein. The profile shows hundreds of thousands of distinct CDR3 sequences, roughly 33% of them singletons. This clonotype was found many times. Its antigen is undetermined. Study-wide points: CMV carriers with the relevant HLA were identified by cumulative public TCR beta family frequency. It was HLA-C-restricted CMV-specific TCR beta clonotypes that dominated the response ex vivo.

The specimen was cultured CD8+ T cells from PBMCs, collected from culture after CMV antigen stimulation. The clonotype originates from a human donor in good health (CMV status not recorded). Some clones in this sample may be carry-over from other donors' samples.

The DNA for the CDR3 is TGTGCCAGCAGCCTGTGGGCCGATCAACTTCTAGCCTCGAACACCGGGGAGCTGTTTTTT. This sequence encodes CASSLWADQLLASNTGELFF. The chain employs TRBV7-8 and TRBJ2-2; a weak D match, TRBD2 (5 bases). The CDR3 has 20 residues. The V gene lost 5 bases and the J gene lost 0 bases, with 25 bases spanning the gap. Germline assignment: CDR1 SGHVS and CDR2 FQNEAQ. Drawing the rest from reference TRBV7-8 and TRBJ2-2, the complete variable domain is GAGVSQSPRYKVAKRGQDVALRCDPISGHVSLFWYQQALGQGPEFLTYFQNEAQLDKSGLPSDRFFAERPEGSVSTLKIQRTQQEDSAVYLCASSLWADQLLASNTGELFFGEGSRLTVL.